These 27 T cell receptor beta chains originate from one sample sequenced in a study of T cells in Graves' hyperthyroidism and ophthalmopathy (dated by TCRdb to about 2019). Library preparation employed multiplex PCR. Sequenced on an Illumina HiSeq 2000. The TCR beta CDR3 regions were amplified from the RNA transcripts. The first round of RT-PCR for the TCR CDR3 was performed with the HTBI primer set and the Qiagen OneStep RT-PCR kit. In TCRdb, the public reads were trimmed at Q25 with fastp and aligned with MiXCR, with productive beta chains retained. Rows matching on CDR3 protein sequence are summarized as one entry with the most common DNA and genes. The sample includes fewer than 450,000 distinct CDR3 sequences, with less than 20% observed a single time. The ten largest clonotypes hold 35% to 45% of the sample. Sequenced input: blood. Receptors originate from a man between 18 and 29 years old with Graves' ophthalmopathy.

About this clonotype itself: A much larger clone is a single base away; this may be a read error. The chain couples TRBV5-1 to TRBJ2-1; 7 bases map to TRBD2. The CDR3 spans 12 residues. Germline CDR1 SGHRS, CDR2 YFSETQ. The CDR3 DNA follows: TGCGCCGGCAGCGGGGATAGGGGCGGGCAGTTCTTC. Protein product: CAGSGDRGGQFF.

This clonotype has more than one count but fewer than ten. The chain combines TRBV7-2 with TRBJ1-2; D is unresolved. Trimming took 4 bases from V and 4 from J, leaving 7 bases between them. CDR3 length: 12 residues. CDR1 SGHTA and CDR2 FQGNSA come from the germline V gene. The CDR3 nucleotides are TGTGCCAGCAGCTCCCCCAGCTATGGCTACACCTTC. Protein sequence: CASSSPSYGYTF.

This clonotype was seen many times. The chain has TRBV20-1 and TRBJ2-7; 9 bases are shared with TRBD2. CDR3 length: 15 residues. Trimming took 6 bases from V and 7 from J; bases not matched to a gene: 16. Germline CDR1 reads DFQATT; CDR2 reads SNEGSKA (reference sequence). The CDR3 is CSAGWIAGDYGEQYF. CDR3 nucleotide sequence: TGCAGTGCCGGCTGGATAGCGGGAGACTACGGGGAGCAGTACTTC.

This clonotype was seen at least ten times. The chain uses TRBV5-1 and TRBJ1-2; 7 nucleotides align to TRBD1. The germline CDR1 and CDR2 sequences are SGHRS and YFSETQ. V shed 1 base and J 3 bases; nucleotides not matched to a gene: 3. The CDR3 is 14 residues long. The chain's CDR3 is CASSLSGQDYGYTF. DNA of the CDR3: TGCGCCAGCAGCTTGTCCGGACAGGACTATGGCTACACCTTC.

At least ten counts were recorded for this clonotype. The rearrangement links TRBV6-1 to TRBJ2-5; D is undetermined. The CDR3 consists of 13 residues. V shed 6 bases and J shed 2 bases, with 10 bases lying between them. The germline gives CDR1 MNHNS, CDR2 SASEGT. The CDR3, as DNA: TGTGCCAGCAGGCTACAGAATCAAGAGACCCAGTACTTC. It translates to CASRLQNQETQYF.

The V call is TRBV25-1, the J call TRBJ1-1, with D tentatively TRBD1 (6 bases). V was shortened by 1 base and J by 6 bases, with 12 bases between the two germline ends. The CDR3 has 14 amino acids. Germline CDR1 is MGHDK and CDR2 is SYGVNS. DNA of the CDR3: TGTGCCAGCAGTGAATTCGGAACAGGGTCTGAAGCTTTCTTT. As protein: CASSEFGTGSEAFF.

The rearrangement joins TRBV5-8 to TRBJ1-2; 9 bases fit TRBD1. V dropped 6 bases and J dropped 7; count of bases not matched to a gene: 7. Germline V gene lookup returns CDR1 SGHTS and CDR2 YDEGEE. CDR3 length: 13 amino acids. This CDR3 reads CASTWTGAFGYTF. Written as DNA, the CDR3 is TGTGCCAGCACCTGGACAGGGGCTTTTGGCTACACCTTC.

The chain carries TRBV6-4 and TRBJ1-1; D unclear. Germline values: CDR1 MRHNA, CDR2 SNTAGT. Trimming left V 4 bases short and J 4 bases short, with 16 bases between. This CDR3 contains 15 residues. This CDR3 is CASSVTPGSGTEAFF. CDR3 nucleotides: TGTGCCAGCAGTGTCACCCCGGGTTCTGGCACTGAAGCTTTCTTT.

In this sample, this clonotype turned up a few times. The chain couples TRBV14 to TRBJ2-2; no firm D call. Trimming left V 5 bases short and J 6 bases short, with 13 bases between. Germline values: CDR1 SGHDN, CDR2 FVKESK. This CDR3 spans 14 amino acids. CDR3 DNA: TGTGCCAGCAGCGTTAGTAAGGTTCCCGGGGAGCTGTTTTTT. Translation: CASSVSKVPGELFF.

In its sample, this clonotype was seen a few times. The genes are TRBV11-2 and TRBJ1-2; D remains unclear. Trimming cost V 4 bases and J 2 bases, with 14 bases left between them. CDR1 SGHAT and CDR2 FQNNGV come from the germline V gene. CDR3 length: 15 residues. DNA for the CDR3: TGTGCCAGCAGCTCTATCGATAAACGGAACTATGGCTACACCTTC. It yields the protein CASSSIDKRNYGYTF.

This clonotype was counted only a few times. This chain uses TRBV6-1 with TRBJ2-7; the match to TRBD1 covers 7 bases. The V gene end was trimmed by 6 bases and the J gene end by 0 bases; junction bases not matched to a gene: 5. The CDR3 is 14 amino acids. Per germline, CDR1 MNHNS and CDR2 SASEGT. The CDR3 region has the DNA TGTGCCAGCAGGGAGTCAGGGGGCTCCTACGAGCAGTACTTC. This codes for CASRESGGSYEQYF.

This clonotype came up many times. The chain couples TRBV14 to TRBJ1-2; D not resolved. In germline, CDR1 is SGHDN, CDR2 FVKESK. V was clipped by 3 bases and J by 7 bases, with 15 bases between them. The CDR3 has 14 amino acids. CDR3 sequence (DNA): TGTGCCAGCAGCCATCCTGACCTTCGGGGTGGCTACACCTTC. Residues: CASSHPDLRGGYTF.

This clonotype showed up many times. This chain's CDR3 is CASSLLGTGYQETQYF. In DNA form, the CDR3 reads TGTGCCAGCAGTTTACTCGGGACAGGCTACCAAGAGACCCAGTACTTC. The rearrangement links TRBV12-3 or TRBV12-4 to TRBJ2-5, with 8 bases that match TRBD1. This CDR3 region has 16 residues. Trimming removed 2 bases from V and 0 bases from J; junction bases left unmatched: 5.

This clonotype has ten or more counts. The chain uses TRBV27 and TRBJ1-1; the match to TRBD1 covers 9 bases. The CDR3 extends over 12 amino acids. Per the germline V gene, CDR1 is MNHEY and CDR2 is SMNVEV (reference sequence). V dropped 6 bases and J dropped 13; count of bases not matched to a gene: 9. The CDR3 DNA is TGTGCCAGCAGGAGCTCCGGGACAGGGTTTTTCTTT. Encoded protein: CASRSSGTGFFF.

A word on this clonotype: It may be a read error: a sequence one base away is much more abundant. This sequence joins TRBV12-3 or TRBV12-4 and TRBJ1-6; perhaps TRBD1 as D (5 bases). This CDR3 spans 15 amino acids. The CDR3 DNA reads TGTGCCGGCAGTTTCAAGGGGCCAGGGCTCTCACCCCTCCACTTT. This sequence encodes CAGSFKGPGLSPLHF.

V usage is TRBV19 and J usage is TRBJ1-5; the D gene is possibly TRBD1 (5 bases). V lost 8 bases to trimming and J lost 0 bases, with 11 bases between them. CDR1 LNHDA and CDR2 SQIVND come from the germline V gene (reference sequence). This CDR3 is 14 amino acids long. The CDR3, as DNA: TGTGCCAGTTGCCGGGACGGTAGCAATCAGCCCCAGCATTTT. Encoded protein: CASCRDGSNQPQHF.

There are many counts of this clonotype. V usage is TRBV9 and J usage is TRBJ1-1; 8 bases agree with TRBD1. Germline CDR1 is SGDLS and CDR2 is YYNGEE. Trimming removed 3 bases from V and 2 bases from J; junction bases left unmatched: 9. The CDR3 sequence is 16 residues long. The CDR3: CASSADPGTGNTEAFF. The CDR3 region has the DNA TGTGCCAGCAGCGCTGATCCCGGGACAGGTAACACTGAAGCTTTCTTT. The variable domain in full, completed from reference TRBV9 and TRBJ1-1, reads DSGVTQTPKHLITATGQRVTLRCSPRSGDLSVYWYQQSLDQGLQFLIQYYNGEERAKGNILERFSAQQFPDLHSELNLSSLELGDSALYFCASSADPGTGNTEAFFGQGTRLTVV.

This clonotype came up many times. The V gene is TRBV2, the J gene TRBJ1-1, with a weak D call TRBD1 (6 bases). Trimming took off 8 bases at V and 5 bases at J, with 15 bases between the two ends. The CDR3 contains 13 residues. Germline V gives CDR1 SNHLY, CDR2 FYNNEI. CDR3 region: CASHGRGRTEAFF. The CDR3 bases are TGTGCCAGCCACGGCAGGGGCCGAACTGAAGCTTTCTTT.

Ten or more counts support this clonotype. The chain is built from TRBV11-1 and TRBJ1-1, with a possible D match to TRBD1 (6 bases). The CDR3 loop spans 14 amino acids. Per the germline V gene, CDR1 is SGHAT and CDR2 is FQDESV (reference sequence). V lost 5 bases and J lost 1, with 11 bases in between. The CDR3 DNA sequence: TGTGCCAGCAGCCGACAGGACTCGAACACTGAAGCTTTCTTT. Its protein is CASSRQDSNTEAFF.

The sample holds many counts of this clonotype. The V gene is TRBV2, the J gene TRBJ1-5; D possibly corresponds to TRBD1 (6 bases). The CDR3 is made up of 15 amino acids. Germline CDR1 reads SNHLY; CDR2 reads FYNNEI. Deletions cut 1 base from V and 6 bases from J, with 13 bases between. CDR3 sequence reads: CASSEEQGGGQPQHF. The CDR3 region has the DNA TGTGCCAGCAGTGAAGAACAGGGAGGGGGTCAGCCCCAGCATTTT.

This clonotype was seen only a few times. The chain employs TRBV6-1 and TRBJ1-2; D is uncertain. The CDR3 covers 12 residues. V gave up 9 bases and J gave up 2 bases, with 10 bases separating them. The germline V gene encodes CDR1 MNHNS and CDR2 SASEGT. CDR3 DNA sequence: TGTGCCAGTTCCGCGGACAACTATGGCTACACCTTC. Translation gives CASSADNYGYTF.

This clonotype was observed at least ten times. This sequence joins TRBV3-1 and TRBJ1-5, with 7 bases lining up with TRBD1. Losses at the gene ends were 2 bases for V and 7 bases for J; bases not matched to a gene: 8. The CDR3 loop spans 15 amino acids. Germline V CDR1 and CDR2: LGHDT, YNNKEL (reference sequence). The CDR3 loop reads CASSQMTGPTQPQHF. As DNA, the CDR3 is TGTGCCAGCAGCCAAATGACAGGGCCGACGCAGCCCCAGCATTTT.

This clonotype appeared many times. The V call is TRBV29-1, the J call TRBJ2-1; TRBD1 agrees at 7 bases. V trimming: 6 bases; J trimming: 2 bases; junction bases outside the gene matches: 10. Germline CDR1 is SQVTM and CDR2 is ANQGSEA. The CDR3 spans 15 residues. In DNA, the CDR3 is TGCAGCGTCAAACCGGGACAGAGGCCCTACAATGAGCAGTTCTTC. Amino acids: CSVKPGQRPYNEQFF.

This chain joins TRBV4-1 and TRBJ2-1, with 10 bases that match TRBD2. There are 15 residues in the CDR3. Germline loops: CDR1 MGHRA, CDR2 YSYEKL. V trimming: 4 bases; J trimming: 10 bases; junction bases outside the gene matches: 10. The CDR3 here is CASSRTSGVYGEQFF. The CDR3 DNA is TGCGCCAGCAGCCGAACTAGCGGGGTCTACGGGGAGCAGTTCTTC.

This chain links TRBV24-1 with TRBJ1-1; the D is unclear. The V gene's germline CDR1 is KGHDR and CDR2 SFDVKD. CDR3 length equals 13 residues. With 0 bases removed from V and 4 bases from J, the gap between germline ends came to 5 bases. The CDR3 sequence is CATSDLRGTEAFF. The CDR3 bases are TGTGCCACCAGTGATTTGCGAGGCACTGAAGCTTTCTTT.

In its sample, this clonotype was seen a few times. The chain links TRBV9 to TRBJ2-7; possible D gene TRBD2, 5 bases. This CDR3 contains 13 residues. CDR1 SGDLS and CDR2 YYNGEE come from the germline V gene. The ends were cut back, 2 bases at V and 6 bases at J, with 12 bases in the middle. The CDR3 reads CASSVTVRGEQYF. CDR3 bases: TGTGCCAGCAGCGTTACCGTTCGGGGCGAGCAGTACTTC.

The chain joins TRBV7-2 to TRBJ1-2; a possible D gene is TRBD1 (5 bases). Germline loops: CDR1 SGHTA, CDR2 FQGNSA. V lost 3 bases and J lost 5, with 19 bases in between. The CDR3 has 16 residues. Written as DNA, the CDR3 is TGTGCCAGCAGCTTCTTCGGGACGTTTGGTGGATATGGCTACACCTTC. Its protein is CASSFFGTFGGYGYTF.